This entry lists 30 T cell receptor beta chains sequenced from one sample in a study of T cells after yellow fever vaccination (dated by TCRdb to between 2018 and 2020). Library generation was performed with 5' RACE. Instrument used: Illumina HiSeq 2500. TCRdb reran the public reads through fastp at Q25 and MiXCR, keeping productive beta chains. Rows are unified per CDR3 protein, each entry keeping the most common DNA and genes. Here the sample has hundreds of thousands of distinct CDR3 sequences; about 19% occur a single time. The ten biggest clones cover roughly 13% of the sample. The sample's treatment or condition, from its label and the paper: live attenuated yellow fever vaccine strain. This specimen was PBMCs, taken 15 days after the yellow fever booster vaccination. All receptors derive from a man aged 25 to 40 who received the YFV17D yellow fever vaccine.

The chain carries TRBV20-1 and TRBJ2-7; D gene uncertain. Trimming shortened V by 4 bases and J by 0 bases, and 10 bases separated the two germline ends. Germline CDR1 is DFQATT and CDR2 is SNEGSKA (reference sequence). This CDR3 has 13 residues. The CDR3 DNA follows: TGCAGTGCTACCGAGACAACCTCCTACGAGCAGTACTTC. It is translated as CSATETTSYEQYF.

The chain is built from TRBV5-5 and TRBJ2-2; D uncertain. In germline, CDR1 is SGHKS, CDR2 YYEKEE (reference sequence). The CDR3 has 12 residues. V was trimmed by 3 bases and J by 7 bases, leaving 7 bases between them. The CDR3 spells CASSYPGGELFF. In DNA form, the CDR3 reads TGTGCCAGCAGCTACCCAGGCGGGGAGCTGTTTTTT.

The chain carries TRBV27 and TRBJ2-4, with D perhaps matching TRBD1 or TRBD2 (5 bases each). The CDR3 is made up of 12 amino acids. Germline-derived CDR1 and CDR2 are MNHEY and SMNVEV (reference sequence). The V end was cut by 8 bases, the J end by 6 bases, with 11 bases between. The CDR3 DNA is TGTGCCAGCTGGGACCGAATAAACATTCAGTACTTC. It yields the protein CASWDRINIQYF.

The chain has TRBV7-3 and TRBJ2-7, with D tentatively TRBD1 or TRBD2 (6 bases each). CDR3 size: 15 residues. The germline CDR1 and CDR2 sequences are SGHTA and FQGTGA. V was trimmed by 2 bases and J by 6 bases, leaving 17 bases between them. This CDR3 reads CASSLSGSGGGEQYF. The CDR3 bases are TGTGCCAGCAGCTTATCCGGGTCCGGGGGCGGCGAGCAGTACTTC. Based on the CDR3 plus reference TRBV7-3 and TRBJ2-7, the full variable domain is GAGVSQTPSNKVTEKGKYVELRCDPISGHTALYWYRQSLGQGPEFLIYFQGTGAADDSGLPNDRFFAVRPEGSVSTLKIQRTERGDSAVYLCASSLSGSGGGEQYFGPGTRLTVT.

The J gene is TRBJ2-5, the V gene TRBV20-1, with D tentatively TRBD2 (5 bases). CDR3 length equals 15 residues. CDR1 is DFQATT and CDR2 is SNEGSKA in the germline V gene (reference sequence). The CDR3 spells CSLGLSEGWRETQYF. CDR3 DNA sequence: TGCAGCCTTGGTTTGTCCGAGGGTTGGAGAGAGACCCAGTACTTC.

The rearrangement uses TRBV5-1 and TRBJ1-6; D is unresolved. CDR3 length: 13 residues. V lost 3 bases to trimming and J lost 8 bases, with 9 bases between them. The germline gives CDR1 SGHRS, CDR2 YFSETQ. The CDR3 sequence is CASSSTQYSPLHF. The CDR3 nucleotides read TGCGCCAGCAGCTCAACCCAGTATTCACCCCTCCACTTT.

The chain links TRBV20-1 to TRBJ2-1; 7 nucleotides align to TRBD2. This CDR3 is built from 15 residues. The germline CDR1 and CDR2 sequences are DFQATT and SNEGSKA (reference sequence). J gave up 3 bases and V 3 bases, and 8 bases lay outside the gene matches. For the CDR3, the DNA is TGCAGTGCTAGGGTCGGTGGCGGGAGCTACAATGAGCAGTTCTTC. This gives the protein CSARVGGGSYNEQFF.

This clonotype was recorded a few times. The chain has TRBV5-1 and TRBJ2-6, with D unresolved. CDR3 length equals 13 residues. The germline V gene encodes CDR1 SGHRS and CDR2 YFSETQ. V lost 1 base and J lost 6, with 5 bases in between. CDR3 DNA sequence: TGCGCCAGCAGCTTGTCCGAGGCCAACGTCCTGACTTTC. Protein: CASSLSEANVLTF.

In nucleotides, the CDR3 is TGTGCCAGCAGTGAAATAAGGGACCTGGTCAGGGAGACCCAGTACTTC. Amino acids: CASSEIRDLVRETQYF. The V call is TRBV27, the J call TRBJ2-5, with D possibly called TRBD1 or TRBD2 (5 bases each). This CDR3 comprises 16 residues. Deletions cut 5 bases from V and 5 bases from J, with 21 bases between. CDR1 is MNHEY and CDR2 is SMNVEV in the germline V gene (reference sequence).

The chain is built from TRBV20-1 and TRBJ2-6, with TRBD1 as a possible D gene (5 bases). This CDR3 comprises 14 residues. CDR1 is DFQATT and CDR2 is SNEGSKA in the germline V gene (reference sequence). V was shortened by 3 bases and J by 2 bases, with 8 bases between the two germline ends. The CDR3 is CSARSRAGANVLTF. Here the CDR3 DNA reads TGCAGTGCTAGGTCCAGGGCTGGGGCCAACGTCCTGACTTTC.

In this sample, this clonotype turned up a few times. CDR3 loop: CACSAVNTEAFF. In nucleotides, the CDR3 is TGTGCCTGCTCCGCGGTGAACACTGAAGCTTTCTTT. The chain links TRBV3-1 to TRBJ1-1; D remains unclear. This CDR3 comprises 12 residues. Germline V gene data show CDR1 as LGHDT and CDR2 as YNNKEL (reference sequence). V lost 11 bases to trimming and J lost 0 bases, with 10 bases between them.

The chain recombines TRBV7-9 with TRBJ2-7, with a possible D match to TRBD1 (6 bases). With 4 bases removed from V and 1 base from J, the gap between germline ends came to 14 bases. Germline V gives CDR1 SEHNR, CDR2 FQNEAQ (reference sequence). The CDR3 runs to 15 residues. The CDR3 reads CASSSGQTFSYEQYF. As DNA, the CDR3 is TGTGCCAGCAGCTCAGGACAGACCTTTTCCTACGAGCAGTACTTC.

The genes are TRBV5-1 and TRBJ2-5; D unclear. Germline CDR1 is SGHRS and CDR2 is YFSETQ. This CDR3 region has 13 residues. V was shortened by 1 base and J by 1 base, with 5 bases between the two germline ends. The CDR3 DNA is TGCGCCAGCAGCTTGTTCGCCCAAGAGACCCAGTACTTC. Amino acid sequence: CASSLFAQETQYF. The whole variable domain, filled in from reference TRBV5-1 and TRBJ2-5, reads KAGVTQTPRYLIKTRGQQVTLSCSPISGHRSVSWYQQTPGQGLQFLFEYFSETQRNKGNFPGRFSGRQFSNSRSEMNVSTLELGDSALYLCASSLFAQETQYFGPGTRLLVL.

The gene calls are TRBV5-5 and TRBJ2-6, with TRBD1 identical over 10 bases. From germline, CDR1 is SGHKS and CDR2 YYEKEE (reference sequence). This CDR3 contains 18 residues. V lost 0 bases and J lost 2; bases outside the gene matches: 5. The CDR3 DNA is TGTGCCAGCAGCTTGGTTGGGACAGGGGCTCCTGGGGCCAACGTCCTGACTTTC. This translates into CASSLVGTGAPGANVLTF.

At least ten counts were recorded for this clonotype. Compared with germline, one end of the junction differs, possibly owing to a read error. The CDR3 DNA is TGCGCCAGCAGCCCGGGACTAGCGGGAGGGGCAGATACGCAGTATTTT. This gives the protein CASSPGLAGGADTQYF. The chain combines TRBV7-2 with TRBJ2-3, with 16 bases that match TRBD2. The CDR3 is made up of 16 amino acids. Germline V CDR1 and CDR2: SGHTA, FQGNSA.

V and J are TRBV7-8 and TRBJ2-1; TRBD2 agrees at 8 bases. Germline V gene data show CDR1 as SGHVS and CDR2 as FQNEAQ. The V segment lost 5 bases and the J segment 4 bases; nucleotides outside the gene matches: 7. The CDR3 loop spans 15 amino acids. CDR3 sequence: CASSTRLARYNEQFF. CDR3 DNA sequence: TGTGCCAGCAGCACCCGACTAGCGCGATACAATGAGCAGTTCTTC.

The V and J genes are TRBV24-1 and TRBJ2-3, with TRBD2 identical over 8 bases. V gave up 5 bases and J gave up 2 bases; unmatched junction bases: 11. The CDR3 totals 17 residues. CDR1 and CDR2 from the germline V gene are KGHDR and SFDVKD. CDR3 sequence (DNA): TGTGCCACCAGTGGTCCGGGGGGACTAGTGTCCACAGATACGCAGTATTTT. Its protein is CATSGPGGLVSTDTQYF.

In its sample, this clonotype was seen many times. This chain joins TRBV7-9 and TRBJ2-5; D may be TRBD1 (6 bases). The V gene's germline CDR1 is SEHNR and CDR2 FQNEAQ (reference sequence). This CDR3 is built from 14 residues. The ends were cut back, 1 base at V and 5 bases at J, with 11 bases in the middle. The CDR3 reads CASSLVGGLETQYF. CDR3 sequence (DNA): TGTGCCAGCAGCTTAGTAGGGGGTCTCGAGACCCAGTACTTC.

The V and J genes are TRBV6-2 or TRBV6-3 and TRBJ2-3; 11 bases line up with TRBD2. The CDR3 totals 15 residues. Per the germline V gene, CDR1 is MNHEY and CDR2 is SVGEGT. The junction had 9 bases not matched to a gene; V was cut back by 8 bases and J by 5 bases. CDR3 coding DNA: TGTGCCAGCGGTAGCGGGAGGGCCGGTGAAGATACGCAGTATTTT. Encoded protein: CASGSGRAGEDTQYF.

The table lists this clonotype with a few counts. V usage is TRBV6-1 and J usage is TRBJ1-5; 7 bases are shared with TRBD1. J gave up 7 bases and V 5 bases, and 5 bases lay outside the gene matches. CDR3 size: 13 residues. CDR1 is MNHNS and CDR2 is SASEGT in the germline V gene. The CDR3 DNA is TGTGCCAGCAGTACAGGGGTTTTGCAGCCCCAGCATTTT. It translates to CASSTGVLQPQHF.

This clonotype was found a few times. The rearrangement links TRBV6-2 or TRBV6-3 to TRBJ2-7; perhaps TRBD1 as D (6 bases). Trimming pared 7 bases from V and 3 bases from J, leaving 13 bases between. This CDR3 contains 13 residues. Germline CDR1 MNHEY, CDR2 SVGEGT. CDR3 protein: CASNQGLNYEQYF. CDR3 nucleotides: TGTGCCAGCAATCAGGGGTTGAACTACGAGCAGTACTTC.

This clonotype has only one observation. The chain carries TRBV10-3 and TRBJ1-5; tentative D call: TRBD1 (6 bases). CDR1 and CDR2 (germline): ENHRY, SYGVKD. V gave up 6 bases and J gave up 5 bases, with 11 bases separating them. The CDR3 runs to 13 residues. Here the CDR3 reads CAIRQGRDQPQHF. DNA for the CDR3: TGTGCCATCAGACAGGGTCGGGATCAGCCCCAGCATTTT.

This clonotype was observed many times. V and J are TRBV4-3 and TRBJ2-3; perhaps TRBD2 as D (5 bases). V was pared by 7 bases and J by 0 bases, with 11 bases between. Germline V gives CDR1 LGHNA, CDR2 YSLEER. CDR3 length: 14 amino acids. DNA of the CDR3: TGCGCCAGCAAAGCGGCCCCTAGCACAGATACGCAGTATTTT. Amino acids: CASKAAPSTDTQYF.

The chain links TRBV5-6 to TRBJ2-7; tentatively, D is TRBD1 or TRBD2 (5 bases each). The V gene lost 4 bases and the J gene lost 2 bases, with 19 bases spanning the gap. This CDR3 comprises 16 residues. The germline V gene encodes CDR1 SGHDT and CDR2 YYEEEE. This CDR3 reads CASSPRLGVKTYEQYF. The CDR3 nucleotides are TGTGCCAGCAGCCCGCGGCTGGGGGTCAAAACCTACGAGCAGTACTTC. The whole variable domain, remainder taken from reference TRBV5-6 and TRBJ2-7, is DAGVTQSPTHLIKTRGQQVTLRCSPKSGHDTVSWYQQALGQGPQFIFQYYEEEERQRGNFPDRFSGHQFPNYSSELNVNALLLGDSALYLCASSPRLGVKTYEQYFGPGTRLTVT.

This clonotype turned up a few times. CDR3 nucleotide sequence: TGTGCCAGCAGCCCTGCAGGGGTGGAGACCCAGTACTTC. Its protein is CASSPAGVETQYF. The chain employs TRBV12-3 or TRBV12-4 and TRBJ2-5; D possibly corresponds to TRBD1 (6 bases). The CDR3 covers 13 residues. The V and J ends lost 6 bases and 5 bases respectively, with 13 bases between them.

The J gene is TRBJ2-1, the V gene TRBV6-1; D remains ambiguous. Germline CDR1 and CDR2: MNHNS and SASEGT. Trimming cost V 0 bases and J 0 bases, with 15 bases left between them. This CDR3 spans 18 amino acids. CDR3 protein: CASSEARLGPLSYNEQFF. The CDR3 region has the DNA TGTGCCAGCAGTGAAGCGAGGCTAGGCCCACTCTCCTACAATGAGCAGTTCTTC.

This chain joins TRBV15 and TRBJ2-3; no clear D. Germline CDR1 and CDR2: LNHNV and YYDKDF (reference sequence). There are 13 residues in the CDR3. V lost 2 bases and J 6 bases, leaving 9 bases between the germline ends. In DNA form, the CDR3 reads TGTGCCACCAGCAGACTATGGTCGGATACGCAGTATTTT. Translated: CATSRLWSDTQYF.

This clonotype was counted a single time. The chain is built from TRBV24-1 and TRBJ2-1; 9 positions match TRBD2. The CDR3 contains 15 residues. Germline CDR1 KGHDR, CDR2 SFDVKD. V trimming: 6 bases; J trimming: 4 bases; junction bases outside the gene matches: 6. The chain's CDR3 is CATSLGGRAYNEQFF. CDR3 bases: TGTGCCACCAGTCTCGGCGGGAGGGCGTACAATGAGCAGTTCTTC.

The chain links TRBV29-1 to TRBJ2-7, with no clear D. The V gene's germline CDR1 is SQVTM and CDR2 ANQGSEA. This CDR3 has 12 residues. The V end lost 6 bases, the J end lost 0 bases, and 9 bases lay between the germline ends. The CDR3 DNA reads TGCAGCGTCGTAGTTGGCTCCTACGAGCAGTACTTC. It yields the protein CSVVVGSYEQYF.

The CDR3 DNA is TGCGCCAGCAGCTCTTCGACAGGGGCGGTCGGGGAGCTGTTTTTT. It codes for CASSSSTGAVGELFF. The chain couples TRBV5-1 to TRBJ2-2, with 8 bases fitting TRBD1. CDR1 is SGHRS and CDR2 is YFSETQ in the germline V gene. The CDR3 runs to 15 residues. With V trimmed by 3 bases and J by 7 bases, 8 bases remained unmatched.